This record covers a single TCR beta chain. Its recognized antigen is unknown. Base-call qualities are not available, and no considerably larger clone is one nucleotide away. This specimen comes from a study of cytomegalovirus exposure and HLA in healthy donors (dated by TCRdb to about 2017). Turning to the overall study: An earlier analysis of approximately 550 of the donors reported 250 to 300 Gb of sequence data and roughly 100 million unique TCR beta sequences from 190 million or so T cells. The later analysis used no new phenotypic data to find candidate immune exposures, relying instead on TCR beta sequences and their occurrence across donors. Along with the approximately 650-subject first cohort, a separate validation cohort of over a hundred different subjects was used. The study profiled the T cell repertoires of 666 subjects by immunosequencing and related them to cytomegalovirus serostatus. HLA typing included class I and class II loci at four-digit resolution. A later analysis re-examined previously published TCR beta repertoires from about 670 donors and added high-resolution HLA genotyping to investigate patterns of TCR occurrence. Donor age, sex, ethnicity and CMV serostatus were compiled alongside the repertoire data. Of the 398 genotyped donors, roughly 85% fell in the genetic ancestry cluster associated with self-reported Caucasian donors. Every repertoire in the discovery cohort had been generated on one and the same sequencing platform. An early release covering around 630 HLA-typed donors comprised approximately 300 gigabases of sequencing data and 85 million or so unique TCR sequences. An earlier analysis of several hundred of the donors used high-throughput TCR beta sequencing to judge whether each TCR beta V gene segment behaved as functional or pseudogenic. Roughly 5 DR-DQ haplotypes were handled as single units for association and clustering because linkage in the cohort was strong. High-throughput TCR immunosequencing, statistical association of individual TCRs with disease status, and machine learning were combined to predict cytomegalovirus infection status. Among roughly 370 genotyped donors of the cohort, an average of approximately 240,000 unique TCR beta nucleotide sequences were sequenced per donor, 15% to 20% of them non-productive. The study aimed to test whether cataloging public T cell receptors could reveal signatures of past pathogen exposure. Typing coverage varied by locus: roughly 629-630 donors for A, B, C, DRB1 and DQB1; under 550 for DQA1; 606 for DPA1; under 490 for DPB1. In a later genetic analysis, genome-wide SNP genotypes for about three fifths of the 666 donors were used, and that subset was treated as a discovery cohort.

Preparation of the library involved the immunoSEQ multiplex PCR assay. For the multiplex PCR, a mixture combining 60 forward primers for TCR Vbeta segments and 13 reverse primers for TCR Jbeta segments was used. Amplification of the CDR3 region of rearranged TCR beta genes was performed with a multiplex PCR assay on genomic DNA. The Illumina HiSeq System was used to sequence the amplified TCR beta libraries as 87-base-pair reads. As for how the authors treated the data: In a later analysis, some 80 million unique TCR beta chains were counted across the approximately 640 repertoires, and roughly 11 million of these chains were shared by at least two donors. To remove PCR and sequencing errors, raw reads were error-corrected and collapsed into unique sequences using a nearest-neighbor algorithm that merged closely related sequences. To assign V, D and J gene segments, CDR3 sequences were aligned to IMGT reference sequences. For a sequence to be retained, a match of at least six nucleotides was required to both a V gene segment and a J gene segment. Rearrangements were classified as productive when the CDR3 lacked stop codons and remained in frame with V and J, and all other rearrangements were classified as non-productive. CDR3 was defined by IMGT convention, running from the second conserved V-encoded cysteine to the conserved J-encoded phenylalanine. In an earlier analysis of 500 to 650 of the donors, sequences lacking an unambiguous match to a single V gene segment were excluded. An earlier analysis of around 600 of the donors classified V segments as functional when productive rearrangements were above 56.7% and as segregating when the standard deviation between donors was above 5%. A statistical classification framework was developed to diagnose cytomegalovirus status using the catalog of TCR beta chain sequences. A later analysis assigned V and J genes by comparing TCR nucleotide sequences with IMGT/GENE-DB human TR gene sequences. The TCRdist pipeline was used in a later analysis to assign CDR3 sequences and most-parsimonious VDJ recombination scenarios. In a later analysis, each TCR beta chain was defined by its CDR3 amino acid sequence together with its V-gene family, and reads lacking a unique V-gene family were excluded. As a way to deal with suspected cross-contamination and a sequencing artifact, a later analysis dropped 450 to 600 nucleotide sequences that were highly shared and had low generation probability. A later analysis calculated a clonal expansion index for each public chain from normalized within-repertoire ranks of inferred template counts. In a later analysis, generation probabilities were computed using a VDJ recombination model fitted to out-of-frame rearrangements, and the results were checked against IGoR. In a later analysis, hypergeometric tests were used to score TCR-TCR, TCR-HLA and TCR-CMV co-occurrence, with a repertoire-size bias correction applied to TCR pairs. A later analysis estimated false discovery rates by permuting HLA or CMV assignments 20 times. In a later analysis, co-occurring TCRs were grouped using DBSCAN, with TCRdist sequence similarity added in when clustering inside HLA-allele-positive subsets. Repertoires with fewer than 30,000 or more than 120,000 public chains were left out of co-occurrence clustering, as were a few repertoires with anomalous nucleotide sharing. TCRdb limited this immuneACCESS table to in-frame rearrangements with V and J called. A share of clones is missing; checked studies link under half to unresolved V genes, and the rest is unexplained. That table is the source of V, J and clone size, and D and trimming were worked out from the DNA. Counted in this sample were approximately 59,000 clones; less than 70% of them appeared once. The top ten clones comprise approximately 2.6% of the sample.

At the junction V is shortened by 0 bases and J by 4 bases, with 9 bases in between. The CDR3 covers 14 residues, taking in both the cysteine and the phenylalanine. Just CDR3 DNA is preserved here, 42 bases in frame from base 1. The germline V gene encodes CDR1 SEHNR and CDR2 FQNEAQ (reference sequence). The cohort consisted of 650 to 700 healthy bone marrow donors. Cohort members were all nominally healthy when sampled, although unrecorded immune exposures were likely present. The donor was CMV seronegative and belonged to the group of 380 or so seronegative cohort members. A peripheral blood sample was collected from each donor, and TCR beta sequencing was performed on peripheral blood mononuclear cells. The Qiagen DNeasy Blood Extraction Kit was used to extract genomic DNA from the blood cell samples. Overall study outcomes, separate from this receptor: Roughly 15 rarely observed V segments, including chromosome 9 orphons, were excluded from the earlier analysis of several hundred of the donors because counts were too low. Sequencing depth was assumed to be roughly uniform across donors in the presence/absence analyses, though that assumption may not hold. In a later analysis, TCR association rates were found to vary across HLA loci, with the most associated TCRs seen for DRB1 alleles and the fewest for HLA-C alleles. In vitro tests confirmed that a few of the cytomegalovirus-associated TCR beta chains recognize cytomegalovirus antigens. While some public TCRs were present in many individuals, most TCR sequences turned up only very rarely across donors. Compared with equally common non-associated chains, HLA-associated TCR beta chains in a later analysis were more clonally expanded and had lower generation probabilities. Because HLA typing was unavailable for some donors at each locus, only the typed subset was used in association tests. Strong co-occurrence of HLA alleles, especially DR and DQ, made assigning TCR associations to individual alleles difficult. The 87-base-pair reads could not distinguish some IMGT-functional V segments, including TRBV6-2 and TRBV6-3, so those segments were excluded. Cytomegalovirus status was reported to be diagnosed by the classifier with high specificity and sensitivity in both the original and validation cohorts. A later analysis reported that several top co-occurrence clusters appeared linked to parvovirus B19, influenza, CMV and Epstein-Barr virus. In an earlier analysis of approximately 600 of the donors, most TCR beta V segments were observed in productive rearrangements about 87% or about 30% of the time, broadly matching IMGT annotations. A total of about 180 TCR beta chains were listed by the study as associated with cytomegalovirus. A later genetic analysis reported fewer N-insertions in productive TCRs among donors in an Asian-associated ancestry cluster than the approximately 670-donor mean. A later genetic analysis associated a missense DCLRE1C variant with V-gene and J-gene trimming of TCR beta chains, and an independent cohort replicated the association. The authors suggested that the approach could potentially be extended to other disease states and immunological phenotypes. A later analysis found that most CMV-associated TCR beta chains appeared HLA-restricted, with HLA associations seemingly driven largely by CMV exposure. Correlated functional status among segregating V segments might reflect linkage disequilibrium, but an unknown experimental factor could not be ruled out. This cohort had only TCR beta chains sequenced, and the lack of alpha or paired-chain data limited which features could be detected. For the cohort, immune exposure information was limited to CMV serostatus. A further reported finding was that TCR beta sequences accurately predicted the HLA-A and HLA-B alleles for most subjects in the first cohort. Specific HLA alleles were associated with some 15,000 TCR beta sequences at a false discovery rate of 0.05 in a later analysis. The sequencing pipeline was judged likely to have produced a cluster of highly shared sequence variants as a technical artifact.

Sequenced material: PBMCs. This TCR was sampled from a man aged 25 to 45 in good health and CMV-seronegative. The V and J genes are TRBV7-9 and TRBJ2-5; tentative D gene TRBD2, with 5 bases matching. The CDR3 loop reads CASSLAPGGETQYF. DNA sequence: TGTGCCAGCAGCTTAGCGCCTGGAGGAGAGACCCAGTACTTC.